Shown below are 28 T cell receptor beta chains from a single sample sequenced in a study of CD8+CD57+ T cells in acquired aplastic anemia. The template used for profiling TCR beta VDJ and CDR3 was genomic DNA. One entry per CDR3 protein results from TCRdb running MiXCR on the reads. This repertoire shows 400,000 to 500,000 distinct CDR3 sequences, 65% to 75% found once; its top ten account for less than 4%. Sequencing was done on a sample of sorted CD4+, CD8+, or CD8+CD57+ T cells (not recorded which) from PBMCs. These receptors all come from a human donor in good health, serving as a control.

The CDR3 is CSASSPTSYEQYF. In DNA, the CDR3 is TGCAGTGCTAGTTCCCCGACGTCCTACGAGCAGTACTTC. The V call is TRBV20-1, the J call TRBJ2-7; D is unclear. CDR1 and CDR2 (germline): DFQATT, SNEGSKA (reference sequence). Trimming left V 3 bases short and J 1 base short, with 10 bases between. The CDR3 runs to 13 residues.

The chain couples TRBV20-1 to TRBJ2-1, with 7 bases lining up with TRBD2. The length of the CDR3 is 13 residues. Per germline, CDR1 DFQATT and CDR2 SNEGSKA (reference sequence). Germline trimming cut 6 bases from V and 11 bases from J; bases unmatched to any gene: 13. The CDR3 spells CSADGGCTNKQFF. The CDR3 coding sequence is TGCAGTGCCGACGGGGGGTGTACGAATAAGCAGTTCTTC.

The table lists this clonotype with many counts. This chain uses TRBV6-5 with TRBJ1-2, with TRBD1 as a possible D gene (6 bases). The CDR3 loop spans 12 amino acids. V dropped 6 bases and J dropped 6 bases, with 11 bases sitting between them. Germline V lookup: CDR1 MNHEY, CDR2 SVGAGI. For the CDR3, the DNA is TGTGCCAGCAGACGAGGGGGGGATGGCTACACCTTC. Translating gives CASRRGGDGYTF.

The chain recombines TRBV12-3 or TRBV12-4 with TRBJ1-2; 7 nucleotides line up with TRBD1. With 5 bases clipped from V and 4 bases from J, the junction kept 7 bases outside the gene matches. The CDR3 is 14 amino acids. The CDR3 sequence: CASSPGDRVYGYTF. In DNA form, the CDR3 reads TGTGCCAGCAGTCCGGGGGACAGAGTCTATGGCTACACCTTC.

The V call is TRBV10-3, the J call TRBJ1-2; D not certain. V lost 4 bases, J lost 1 base, and 7 bases lay in between. CDR1 is ENHRY and CDR2 is SYGVKD in the germline V gene. This CDR3 region has 13 residues. The CDR3 protein is CAISVDGNYGYTF. CDR3 bases: TGTGCCATCAGTGTCGACGGTAACTATGGCTACACCTTC.

Details on this clonotype: Here the CDR3 omits its conserved ending phenylalanine or tryptophan, so a read error is the likely source. The chain joins TRBV19 to TRBJ2-5, with 8 bases aligning to TRBD1. There are 15 residues in the CDR3. Germline-derived CDR1 and CDR2 are LNHDA and SQIVND (reference sequence). J lost 9 bases, V lost 1 base, and 10 bases had no gene match. CDR3: CASSIVQGATESQYL. The CDR3 DNA sequence: TGTGCCAGTAGTATAGTTCAGGGGGCCACGGAGTCCCAGTACTTA.

The J gene is TRBJ2-5, the V gene TRBV9, with 10 bases matching TRBD2. The CDR3 consists of 15 residues. Germline V CDR1 and CDR2: SGDLS, YYNGEE. After removal of 2 bases from V and 4 bases from J, the junction contained 5 bases not matched to a gene. The CDR3 is CASSVYVAGGETQYF. The CDR3 DNA reads as TGTGCCAGCAGCGTCTACGTAGCGGGGGGAGAGACCCAGTACTTC.

In this sample, this clonotype turned up many times. V is TRBV12-3 or TRBV12-4 and J is TRBJ2-5, with D possibly matching TRBD2 (7 bases). The CDR3 runs to 13 residues. V was trimmed by 5 bases and J by 5 bases, leaving 12 bases between them. CDR3: CASSPGGRETQYF. The CDR3 DNA follows: TGTGCCAGCAGTCCCGGGGGGCGGGAGACCCAGTACTTC.

As concerns this clonotype: An end of the junction differs from the germline gene, which may be a read error. This chain links TRBV14 with TRBJ1-2; D gene uncertain. Looked up from germline, CDR1 is SGHDN and CDR2 is FVKESK. This CDR3 comprises 13 residues. The DNA for the CDR3 is TGTGCCAGCAGCCAGGGATTGGGCTATGACTACACCTTC. This codes for CASSQGLGYDYTF.

In regard to this clonotype: The junction departs from the called germline gene at one end, perhaps through a read error. This chain uses TRBV9 with TRBJ1-2, with D unresolved. The CDR3 runs to 14 residues. CDR1 and CDR2 (germline): SGDLS, YYNGEE. CDR3 sequence (DNA): TGTGCCAGCAGCGTGTCGGGCCGAGTCTACGAGCAGTCCTTC. It is translated as CASSVSGRVYEQSF.

The CDR3 reads CASSLDEGQVTSPLHF. CDR3 coding DNA: TGTGCCAGCAGTTTGGACGAAGGACAGGTTACCTCACCCCTCCACTTT. The genes are TRBV6-5 and TRBJ1-6; TRBD1 aligns across 7 bases. Trimming took 4 bases from V and 10 from J; bases not matched to a gene: 13. The CDR3 covers 16 residues. Germline V gene data show CDR1 as MNHEY and CDR2 as SVGAGI.

The chain is built from TRBV6-7 and TRBJ1-6, with D possibly TRBD1 on 6 matching bases. TRBV6-7 is labeled an ORF, and its function is uncertain. CDR3 size: 13 residues. V dropped 11 bases and J dropped 8 bases, with 16 bases sitting between them. CDR3 nucleotide sequence: TGTGCCGGCCGTGAATCAGGGGATTCACCCCTCCACTTT. Its translation: CAGRESGDSPLHF.

This clonotype appeared once. The chain carries TRBV20-1 and TRBJ1-6; D unclear. Germline lookup yields CDR1 DFQATT and CDR2 SNEGSKA (reference sequence). V lost 1 base and J 13 bases, leaving 14 bases between the germline ends. The length of the CDR3 is 13 residues. CDR3 residues: CSARGRRNTPLHF. The CDR3 coding sequence is TGCAGTGCTAGAGGCCGCAGAAATACTCCCCTCCACTTT.

V and J are TRBV9 and TRBJ2-1; D is tentatively TRBD1 or TRBD2 (5 bases each). Germline CDR1 is SGDLS and CDR2 is YYNGEE. V dropped 0 bases and J dropped 6 bases, with 10 bases sitting between them. CDR3 length: 14 amino acids. The CDR3 here is CASSVAAGANEQFF. The CDR3 region has the DNA TGTGCCAGCAGCGTAGCAGCCGGGGCCAATGAGCAGTTCTTC.

This clonotype was counted at least ten times. The CDR3 protein is CAWNKGRADTEKLFF. CDR3 DNA: TGTGCCTGGAACAAAGGGCGGGCTGACACGGAAAAACTGTTTTTT. The chain is built from TRBV30 and TRBJ1-4; D remains ambiguous. With 4 bases removed from V and 8 bases from J, the gap between germline ends came to 20 bases. CDR3 length equals 15 residues. Looked up from germline, CDR1 is GTSNPN and CDR2 is SVGIG (reference sequence).

There are a few counts of this clonotype. V is TRBV6-1 and J is TRBJ2-5; 8 bases agree with TRBD1. V shed 0 bases, J shed 5 bases, and the junction held 20 bases outside the gene matches. Germline V gene sequence: CDR1 MNHNS, CDR2 SASEGT. CDR3 length: 20 residues. The CDR3 DNA follows: TGTGCCAGCAGTGAAGCGCGCCCTAGCAGGGGGCTTTGGGAGCGGGAGACCCAGTACTTC. Its translation: CASSEARPSRGLWERETQYF.

As for this clonotype: At one end the junction does not follow the germline gene, possibly because of a read error. This chain links TRBV7-6 with TRBJ2-7; 8 bases match TRBD1. Germline CDR1 and CDR2: SGHVS and FNYEAQ. The CDR3 length is 14 residues. The CDR3 here is CASSIRQGYNAPHF. The CDR3 DNA sequence: TGTGCCAGCAGCATAAGACAGGGGTATAATGCACCCCACTTC. Filled out from reference TRBV7-6 and TRBJ2-7, the complete variable domain reads GAGVSQSPRYKVTKRGQDVALRCDPISGHVSLYWYRQALGQGPEFLTYFNYEAQQDKSGLPNDRFSAERPEGSISTLTIQRTEQRDSAMYRCASSIRQGYNAPHFGPGTRLTVT.

Regarding this clonotype: At one of its ends the junction is not consistent with the germline gene, which may arise from a read error. The CDR3 loop is CASSLEGLGEQDF. The CDR3, as DNA: TGCGCCAGCAGCCTCGAAGGGTTGGGGGAGCAGGACTTC. The chain couples TRBV7-3 to TRBJ2-7; D could derive from TRBD1 or TRBD2 (5 bases each). This CDR3 has 13 residues. CDR1 and CDR2 from the germline V gene are SGHTA and FQGTGA.

V usage is TRBV12-3 or TRBV12-4 and J usage is TRBJ2-3, with 9 bases fitting TRBD1. Trimming at V came to 5 bases and at J to 1 base, leaving 7 bases not matched to a gene. The CDR3 totals 16 residues. The CDR3 sequence is CASSRDRATGTDTQYF. CDR3 in DNA: TGTGCCAGCAGTAGGGACAGGGCTACGGGCACAGATACGCAGTATTTT.

The J gene is TRBJ2-3, the V gene TRBV5-8; TRBD2 might be the D (6 bases). Trimming cost V 2 bases and J 5 bases, with 24 bases left between them. There are 18 residues in the CDR3. Germline V gene sequence: CDR1 SGHTS, CDR2 YDEGEE. This chain's CDR3 is CASSLSVWRGGRGDTQYF. The CDR3 DNA reads as TGTGCCAGCAGCTTAAGTGTCTGGCGGGGAGGCCGGGGAGATACGCAGTATTTT.

This clonotype was counted at least ten times. The CDR3 DNA follows: TGTGCCAGCGGACAGGTCAGTTACGAGCAGTACTTC. It yields the protein CASGQVSYEQYF. This rearrangement joins TRBV14 to TRBJ2-7, with 7 bases that match TRBD1. This CDR3 comprises 12 residues. Germline CDR1 reads SGHDN; CDR2 reads FVKESK. Trimming took 8 bases from V and 4 from J; bases not matched to a gene: 5.

Regarding this clonotype: One end of the junction fails to match germline, which may point to a read error. The genes are TRBV20-1 and TRBJ2-1, with D maybe TRBD2 (5 bases). This CDR3 spans 10 amino acids. The V gene's germline CDR1 is DFQATT and CDR2 SNEGSKA (reference sequence). CDR3 DNA: TGCAGTGCTAGTGAGGATGAGGAGGTCTTC. It yields the protein CSASEDEEVF.

In regard to this clonotype: A much larger clone sits a single nucleotide away, making a read error possible. The genes are TRBV3-1 and TRBJ2-7, with D perhaps TRBD1 (6 bases). Germline CDR1 is LGHDT and CDR2 is YNNKEL (reference sequence). Trimming removed 0 bases at V and 2 bases at J, with 11 bases between. The CDR3 has 15 residues. CDR3 protein: CASSQERTVPYEQYF. CDR3 nucleotides: TGTGCCAGCAGCCAAGAACGGACAGTCCCCTACGAGCAGTACTTC.

The chain employs TRBV20-1 and TRBJ2-5; 7 bases line up with TRBD1. Germline V gene lookup returns CDR1 DFQATT and CDR2 SNEGSKA (reference sequence). The CDR3 is made up of 18 amino acids. J was trimmed by 2 bases and V by 3 bases; bases with no gene match: 18. The CDR3 is CSARKGPWDSRGQETQYF. Written as DNA, the CDR3 is TGCAGTGCTAGGAAAGGTCCCTGGGACAGTCGGGGACAAGAGACCCAGTACTTC.

This chain links TRBV14 with TRBJ1-2; D remains unclear. CDR1 and CDR2 from the germline V gene are SGHDN and FVKESK. The V end lost 3 bases, the J end lost 11 bases, and 22 bases lay between the germline ends. CDR3 length equals 15 residues. CDR3 sequence: CASSQGSGSTDTYTF. The CDR3 nucleotides read TGTGCCAGCAGCCAGGGGAGCGGAAGCACAGATACGTACACCTTC.

The chain employs TRBV20-1 and TRBJ2-1; TRBD2 aligns across 15 bases. CDR3 length equals 18 residues. Unmatched junction bases numbered 8, after V lost 2 bases and J lost 3 bases. Germline V lookup: CDR1 DFQATT, CDR2 SNEGSKA (reference sequence). The DNA of the CDR3 is TGCAGTGCTAGAACCGGACTAGCGGGGGGGTTAGGCTACAATGAGCAGTTCTTC. Residues: CSARTGLAGGLGYNEQFF.

This chain uses TRBV20-1 with TRBJ2-5; 7 nucleotides line up with TRBD2. The CDR3 extends over 14 amino acids. Per the germline V gene, CDR1 is DFQATT and CDR2 is SNEGSKA (reference sequence). J lost 4 bases, V lost 3 bases, and 8 bases had no gene match. The CDR3 is CSASGTSVTETQYF. The CDR3, as DNA: TGCAGTGCTAGTGGTACTAGCGTAACAGAGACCCAGTACTTC.

The gene calls are TRBV12-3 or TRBV12-4 and TRBJ2-5; D gene uncertain. The CDR3 has 15 residues. V was clipped by 6 bases and J by 2 bases, with 16 bases between them. CDR3 in DNA: TGTGCCAGCAGCCTGGGCGTAAACCGTCAAGAGACCCAGTACTTC. It encodes CASSLGVNRQETQYF.